This T cell receptor (beta chain) was found in a study of shared clonotypes between healthy human individuals. Across the study: Plates per donor: three CD4 naive, three CD4 memory, two CD8 naive, one CD8 memory. Study-wide results and limits: A handful of donors had about 5% of their naive CD4 clonotypes in common.

The CDR3 is made up of 19 amino acids. After removal of 3 bases from V and 2 bases from J, the junction contained 7 bases not matched to a gene. CDR1 and CDR2 (germline): SGHTA, FQGNSA. The naive CD8 subset, CD45RO-negative cells positively selected for CCR7, excluded terminally differentiated effector memory CD45RA+ cells. In regard to this clone: No antigen is known for it.

TCRdb's table, derived via immunoSEQ multiplex PCR, lists solely in-frame clones and lacks some. Among under 850,000 clones listed, 80% to 95% were seen once. Sequencing was done on a sample of naive CD8+ T cells sorted from blood. The TCR originated in a young man in good health. The chain couples TRBV7-2 to TRBJ2-1, with 16 positions matching TRBD2. The CDR3 here is CASSLMGLAGGPPYNEQFF. The CDR3 DNA reads TGTGCCAGCAGCTTGATGGGACTAGCGGGAGGGCCGCCCTACAATGAGCAGTTCTTC.